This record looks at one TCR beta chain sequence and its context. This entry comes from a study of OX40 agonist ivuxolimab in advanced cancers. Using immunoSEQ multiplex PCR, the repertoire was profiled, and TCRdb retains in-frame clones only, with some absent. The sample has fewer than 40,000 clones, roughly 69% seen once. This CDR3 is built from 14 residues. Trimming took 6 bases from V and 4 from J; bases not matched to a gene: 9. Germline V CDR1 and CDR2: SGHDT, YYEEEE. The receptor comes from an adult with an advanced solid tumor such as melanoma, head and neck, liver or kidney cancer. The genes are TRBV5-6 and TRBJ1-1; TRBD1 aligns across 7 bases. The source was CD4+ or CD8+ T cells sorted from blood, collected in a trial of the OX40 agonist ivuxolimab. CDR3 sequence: CASTWGGGLTEAFF. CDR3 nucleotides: TGTGCCAGCACCTGGGGAGGGGGCCTCACTGAAGCTTTCTTT.